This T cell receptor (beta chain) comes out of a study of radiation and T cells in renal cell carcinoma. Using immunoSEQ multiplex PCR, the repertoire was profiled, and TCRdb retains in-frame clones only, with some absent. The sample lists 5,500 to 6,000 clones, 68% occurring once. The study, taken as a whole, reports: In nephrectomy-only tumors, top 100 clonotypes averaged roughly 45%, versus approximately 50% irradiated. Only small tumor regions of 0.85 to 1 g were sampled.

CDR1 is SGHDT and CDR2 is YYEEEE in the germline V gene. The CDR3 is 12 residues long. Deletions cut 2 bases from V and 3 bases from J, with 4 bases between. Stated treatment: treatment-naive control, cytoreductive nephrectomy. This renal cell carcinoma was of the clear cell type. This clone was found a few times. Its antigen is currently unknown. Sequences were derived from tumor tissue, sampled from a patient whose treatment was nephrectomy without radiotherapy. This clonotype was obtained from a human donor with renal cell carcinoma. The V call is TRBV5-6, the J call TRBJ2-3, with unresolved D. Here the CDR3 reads CASSFGTDTQYF. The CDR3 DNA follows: TGTGCCAGCAGCTTTGGTACAGATACGCAGTATTTT.